Listed here are 3 T cell receptor beta chains from one sample, sequenced in a study of vaccination effects on CD4 cells after COVID-19. TCRdb's copy holds only in-frame clones and misses some; the assay was immunoSEQ multiplex PCR. The sample includes just over 55,000 clones, under 85% seen only once; the top ten take 3.5% to 5%. Having been cultured for 10 days, the cells underwent CD4+ T cell isolation. Either the mRNA-1273 or the BNT162b2 vaccine was given to participants as two doses. Antigen specificity for these receptors is unknown. Here the sequenced sample was CD4+ T cells from PBMCs cultured without peptide, taken after COVID-19 vaccination. These receptor sequences come from a human donor who received a COVID-19 vaccine.

The chain links TRBV9 to TRBJ2-1; unclear D gene. Trimming left V 3 bases short and J 4 bases short, with 14 bases between. Germline-derived CDR1 and CDR2 are SGDLS and YYNGEE. The CDR3 runs to 15 residues. In DNA form, the CDR3 reads TGTGCCAGCAGCGAGGAGCTGCAAGGTTACAATGAGCAGTTCTTC. This codes for CASSEELQGYNEQFF. The entire variable domain, with the rest obtained from reference TRBV9 and TRBJ2-1, is as follows: DSGVTQTPKHLITATGQRVTLRCSPRSGDLSVYWYQQSLDQGLQFLIQYYNGEERAKGNILERFSAQQFPDLHSELNLSSLELGDSALYFCASSEELQGYNEQFFGPGTRLTVL.

This clone is a singleton in its sample. CDR3 DNA sequence: TGCAGCGTTGAGGGGGATAGGGAACAGCGGAGAGAGCAGTACTTC. It specifies CSVEGDREQRREQYF. V usage is TRBV29-1 and J usage is TRBJ2-7; possibly TRBD1 or TRBD2 for D (5 bases each). The CDR3 has 15 amino acids. The ends were cut back, 3 bases at V and 7 bases at J, with 22 bases in the middle. Germline CDR1 SQVTM, CDR2 ANQGSEA.

The V gene is TRBV5-8, the J gene TRBJ2-3; D is undetermined. V was pared by 1 base and J by 2 bases, with 8 bases between. The CDR3 runs 14 residues. Germline CDR1 and CDR2: SGHTS and YDEGEE. This CDR3 is CASSLRRYTDTQYF. CDR3 DNA sequence: TGTGCCAGCAGCTTGCGGCGTTACACAGATACGCAGTATTTT.